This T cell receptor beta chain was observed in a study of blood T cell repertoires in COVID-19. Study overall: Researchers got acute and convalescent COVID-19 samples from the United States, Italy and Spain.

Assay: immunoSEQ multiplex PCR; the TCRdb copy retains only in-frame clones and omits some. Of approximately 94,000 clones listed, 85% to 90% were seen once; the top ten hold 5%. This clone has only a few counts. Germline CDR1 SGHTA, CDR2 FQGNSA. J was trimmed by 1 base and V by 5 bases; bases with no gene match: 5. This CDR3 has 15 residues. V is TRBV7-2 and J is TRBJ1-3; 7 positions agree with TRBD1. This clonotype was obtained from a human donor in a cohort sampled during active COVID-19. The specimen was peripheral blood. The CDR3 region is CASSPVTGSGNTIYF. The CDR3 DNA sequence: TGTGCCAGCAGCCCCGTGACAGGGTCTGGAAACACCATATATTTT.